This T cell receptor beta chain was profiled in a study of cytomegalovirus exposure and HLA in healthy donors (dated by TCRdb to the late 2010s). Context from the whole study: According to a later analysis, one platform produced both the roughly 110 validation repertoires and the approximately 600 repertoires of the first cohort. Besides the first cohort of 550 to 750 subjects, a separate validation cohort made up of roughly 120 different subjects was used. The study aimed to test whether signatures of past pathogen exposure could be identified by cataloging public T cell receptors. High-throughput TCR immunosequencing, statistical association of individual TCRs with disease status, and machine learning were combined to predict cytomegalovirus infection status.

The full study reports these points: All 110 or so repertoires were used to score co-occurrence in the validation cohort in a later analysis, because that analysis had no HLA typing for the cohort. Cytomegalovirus status was reported to be diagnosed by the classifier with high specificity and sensitivity in both the original and validation cohorts. In vitro tests confirmed that a few of the cytomegalovirus-associated TCR beta chains recognize cytomegalovirus antigens. A later analysis found that TCRs clustered in the first cohort also tended to co-occur in the 120 or so validation repertoires, with approximately 95% of cluster scores above 0. The study gave a list of 150 to 200 TCR beta chains associated with cytomegalovirus. Across donors, most TCR sequences were observed very rarely, whereas some public TCRs were present in many individuals. It was suggested by the authors that the approach could potentially be generalized to other disease states and immunological phenotypes.

The method was the immunoSEQ multiplex PCR assay. In the paper's pipeline: To diagnose cytomegalovirus status from the catalog of TCR beta chain sequences, a statistical classification framework was built. TCRdb took this table from immuneACCESS and kept in-frame rearrangements with V and J called. Such tables lack part of the clones; where checked against another copy, unresolved V genes explain under half of the gap, and the rest is unexplained. For V, J and clone size, that table is used; D and trimming come from the DNA. Across this sample there are a few hundred thousand clones, with 80% to 85% seen only once. Clones ranked in the top ten supply 11% to 15% of the sample. At the junction V is shortened by 10 bases and J by 2 bases, with 15 bases in between. According to the germline V gene (reference sequence), CDR1 reads LNHDA and CDR2 reads SQIVND. Spanning cysteine to phenylalanine, the CDR3 consists of 14 amino acids. The sequence is cut down to CDR3 DNA, 42 bases in frame from base 1.

Details on this clone: Its antigen has not been determined. Base qualities are not provided; no much larger clone lies one nucleotide away.

Separate from the approximately 700-subject first cohort, the validation cohort of 120 subjects was the group to which the donors belonged. The sequence links TRBV19 to TRBJ1-5; a weak D assignment points to TRBD1 (5 bases agree). This clonotype was obtained from a woman under 40 in good health and CMV-seropositive. Sequencing was done on a sample of PBMCs. The CDR3 corresponds to CATQGGVGNQPQHF. The nucleotide sequence is given as TGTGCCACTCAAGGAGGGGTGGGCAATCAGCCCCAGCATTTT.